This passage covers 21 T cell receptor beta chains from one sample sequenced in a study of cytomegalovirus exposure and HLA in healthy donors. Clones were sequenced by immunoSEQ multiplex PCR, and TCRdb holds only the in-frame ones, with some missing. Here the sample spans about 160,000 clones, about 86% being singletons. Material: PBMCs. The receptors stem from a woman under 30 in good health and CMV-seronegative.

The chain has TRBV13 and TRBJ2-4; possibly TRBD2 for D (6 bases). The CDR3 runs to 18 residues. Germline CDR1 reads PRHDT; CDR2 reads FYEKMQ (reference sequence). V lost 3 bases, J lost 1 base, and 19 bases lay in between. CDR3 bases: TGTGCCAGCAGCTTTCGGGCAGGAGGGGAGACGGCCAAAAACATTCAGTACTTC. Protein: CASSFRAGGETAKNIQYF.

This clone has more than one count but fewer than ten. The genes are TRBV2 and TRBJ1-2, with D uncertain. CDR1 and CDR2 from the germline V gene are SNHLY and FYNNEI. The V gene lost 6 bases and the J gene lost 8 bases, with 16 bases spanning the gap. The CDR3 is 13 amino acids. This chain's CDR3 is CASSAGRFGGYTF. In nucleotides, the CDR3 is TGTGCCAGCAGCGCGGGGAGATTTGGCGGCTACACCTTC.

The J gene is TRBJ2-7, the V gene TRBV19; 10 positions match TRBD2. Germline V gene sequence: CDR1 LNHDA, CDR2 SQIVND (reference sequence). The CDR3 is made up of 15 amino acids. The V gene end was trimmed by 8 bases and the J gene end by 2 bases; junction bases not matched to a gene: 9. The CDR3: CASAVTSGYAYEQYF. The CDR3 coding sequence is TGTGCCAGTGCGGTGACTAGCGGGTACGCCTACGAGCAGTACTTC.

V gene TRBV6-1 combines with J gene TRBJ2-7; tentative D call: TRBD1 (6 bases). V lost 7 bases to trimming and J lost 3 bases, with 13 bases between them. The CDR3 consists of 13 residues. Germline V gene sequence: CDR1 MNHNS, CDR2 SASEGT. The CDR3 DNA reads as TGTGCCAGCACTCCCTGGGGGCGCTACGAGCAGTACTTC. Translated, it gives CASTPWGRYEQYF.

V gene TRBV19 combines with J gene TRBJ2-1; a possible D gene is TRBD1 (5 bases). The CDR3 is 16 amino acids. V was shortened by 5 bases and J by 0 bases, with 14 bases between the two germline ends. CDR1 LNHDA and CDR2 SQIVND come from the germline V gene (reference sequence). CDR3 coding DNA: TGTGCCAGTAGTTCTGGGGCCCTATCCTCCTACAATGAGCAGTTCTTC. Residues: CASSSGALSSYNEQFF.

The V and J genes are TRBV2 and TRBJ1-4; 12 bases fit TRBD1. J was trimmed by 9 bases and V by 8 bases; bases with no gene match: 13. The CDR3 spans 16 residues. Germline V lookup: CDR1 SNHLY, CDR2 FYNNEI. The CDR3 region is CASSGTGGASSQKLFF. CDR3 bases: TGTGCCAGCTCCGGGACAGGGGGCGCGTCGTCTCAAAAACTGTTTTTT.

The chain recombines TRBV30 with TRBJ1-2; 8 bases map to TRBD1. With 1 base clipped from V and 5 bases from J, the junction kept 3 bases outside the gene matches. The CDR3 is made up of 13 amino acids. Germline loops: CDR1 GTSNPN, CDR2 SVGIG (reference sequence). CDR3 in amino acids: CAWSDRGWYGYTF. The CDR3 DNA follows: TGTGCCTGGAGTGACAGGGGGTGGTATGGCTACACCTTC.

The chain couples TRBV29-1 to TRBJ2-1; 7 bases map to TRBD1. With V trimmed by 5 bases and J by 14 bases, 9 bases remained unmatched. Germline V gene lookup returns CDR1 SQVTM and CDR2 ANQGSEA. This CDR3 contains 11 residues. The CDR3 sequence is CSVSKGAKEFF. The CDR3 nucleotides are TGCAGCGTTTCCAAGGGGGCCAAGGAGTTCTTC.

The chain combines TRBV5-1 with TRBJ1-1; 8 bases are shared with TRBD1. The V gene end was trimmed by 2 bases and the J gene end by 4 bases; junction bases not matched to a gene: 7. The CDR3 is made up of 15 amino acids. Germline V lookup: CDR1 SGHRS, CDR2 YFSETQ. CDR3 protein: CASSLTGGRGTEAFF. DNA of the CDR3: TGCGCCAGCAGCTTAACAGGGGGTAGGGGCACTGAAGCTTTCTTT.

The V call is TRBV6-4, the J call TRBJ1-2, with D possibly being TRBD1 (5 bases). Germline assignment: CDR1 MRHNA and CDR2 SNTAGT. This CDR3 spans 17 amino acids. Trimming pared 0 bases from V and 8 bases from J, leaving 22 bases between. This CDR3 is CASSDSAGDRVWGGYTF. The CDR3, as DNA: TGTGCCAGCAGTGACTCGGCCGGAGACAGAGTATGGGGAGGCTACACCTTC.

The chain has TRBV19 and TRBJ1-2, with 7 bases aligning to TRBD1. Losses at the gene ends were 5 bases for V and 5 bases for J; bases not matched to a gene: 17. The germline V gene encodes CDR1 LNHDA and CDR2 SQIVND (reference sequence). CDR3 length: 17 residues. This CDR3 is CASSARPPGQLTYGYTF. The CDR3 DNA follows: TGTGCCAGTAGTGCCAGGCCCCCGGGACAGCTGACTTATGGCTACACCTTC.

In its sample, this clone was seen many times. The chain couples TRBV7-8 to TRBJ2-7, with 7 bases aligning to TRBD2. This CDR3 has 14 residues. Per germline, CDR1 SGHVS and CDR2 FQNEAQ. Trimming cost V 4 bases and J 7 bases; bases outside gene matches: 10. CDR3 sequence reads: CASSSAGVAYEQYF. The CDR3 DNA reads TGTGCCAGCAGCTCCGCGGGAGTGGCGTATGAGCAGTACTTC.

This clone was seen a single time. The chain joins TRBV5-1 to TRBJ2-5; 7 bases agree with TRBD2. V dropped 6 bases and J dropped 5; count of bases not matched to a gene: 7. Looked up from germline, CDR1 is SGHRS and CDR2 is YFSETQ. The CDR3 consists of 13 residues. The CDR3 DNA is TGCGCCAGCACTACGGGGGGTCTTGAGACCCAGTACTTC. Its protein product is CASTTGGLETQYF. The variable domain in full, completed from reference TRBV5-1 and TRBJ2-5, reads KAGVTQTPRYLIKTRGQQVTLSCSPISGHRSVSWYQQTPGQGLQFLFEYFSETQRNKGNFPGRFSGRQFSNSRSEMNVSTLELGDSALYLCASTTGGLETQYFGPGTRLLVL.

The chain is built from TRBV7-9 and TRBJ1-2, with TRBD1 identical over 7 bases. This CDR3 is 12 amino acids long. Trimming cost V 6 bases and J 4 bases; bases outside gene matches: 2. Germline CDR1 and CDR2: SEHNR and FQNEAQ (reference sequence). The CDR3 DNA reads TGTGCCAGCAGACAGGGGACCTATGGCTACACCTTC. Translated: CASRQGTYGYTF.

There are a few counts of this clone. The chain employs TRBV6-5 and TRBJ1-1, with D unresolved. This CDR3 has 13 amino acids. CDR1 is MNHEY and CDR2 is SVGAGI in the germline V gene. V was trimmed by 6 bases and J by 1 base, leaving 9 bases between them. CDR3 amino acids: CASSQEENTEAFF. The CDR3 DNA sequence: TGTGCCAGCAGCCAGGAAGAGAACACTGAAGCTTTCTTT.

This clone was recorded once. The rearrangement joins TRBV5-6 to TRBJ2-7; D possibly corresponds to TRBD1 (6 bases). The CDR3 spans 14 residues. CDR1 is SGHDT, CDR2 YYEEEE, per germline. V lost 4 bases and J 2 bases, leaving 13 bases between the germline ends. The CDR3 is CASSQGIRAYEQYF. In DNA form, the CDR3 reads TGTGCCAGCAGCCAGGGGATTCGGGCCTACGAGCAGTACTTC.

This clone was observed a handful of times. The V call is TRBV18, the J call TRBJ1-1; D possibly corresponds to TRBD1 (6 bases). V dropped 5 bases and J dropped 1 base, with 8 bases sitting between them. Germline V gives CDR1 KGHSH, CDR2 LQKENI. The CDR3 consists of 13 residues. The CDR3 loop reads CASSRDKNTEAFF. CDR3 nucleotide sequence: TGTGCCAGCTCAAGGGACAAGAACACTGAAGCTTTCTTT.

The CDR3 bases are TGTGCCAGCAGCTCCCACGCGGGAAAAGGGTACGAGCAGTACTTC. This encodes CASSSHAGKGYEQYF. The chain carries TRBV5-6 and TRBJ2-7; TRBD2 might be the D (6 bases). Trimming removed 3 bases from V and 4 bases from J, with 17 bases in between. The CDR3 is made up of 15 amino acids. The germline V gene has CDR1 SGHDT and CDR2 YYEEEE.

This chain uses TRBV27 with TRBJ2-7, with TRBD1 as a possible D gene (5 bases). The length of the CDR3 is 13 residues. Trimming cost V 0 bases and J 6 bases, with 9 bases left between them. Per the germline V gene, CDR1 is MNHEY and CDR2 is SMNVEV (reference sequence). CDR3 in DNA: TGTGCCAGCAGTTTATCGGCAGGGCTCGAGCAGTACTTC. The encoded protein is CASSLSAGLEQYF.

V is TRBV19 and J is TRBJ2-5; tentatively, D is TRBD2 (6 bases). CDR3 length equals 13 residues. Germline V gene sequence: CDR1 LNHDA, CDR2 SQIVND (reference sequence). The V end was cut by 4 bases, the J end by 5 bases, with 11 bases between. CDR3 in amino acids: CASSTGVRETQYF. DNA for the CDR3: TGTGCCAGTAGTACGGGGGTCCGGGAGACCCAGTACTTC.

V and J are TRBV29-1 and TRBJ2-7; 10 nucleotides line up with TRBD1. Trimming cost V 8 bases and J 6 bases; bases outside gene matches: 10. CDR3 length: 13 amino acids. Germline CDR1 SQVTM, CDR2 ANQGSEA. In DNA, the CDR3 is TGCAGCCCGTGGGACAGGGGTATTCGCGAGCAGTACTTC. This gives the protein CSPWDRGIREQYF.